The T cell receptor (beta chain) described here comes from a study of T cell repertoires in cytomegalovirus infection. There are 15 residues in the CDR3. One entry per CDR3 protein results from TCRdb running MiXCR on the reads. The data show about half a million distinct CDR3 sequences, about 44% seen once. Remarks on this clonotype: What it recognizes is unknown. A junction end diverges from the germline sequence, so it may reflect a read error.

V is TRBV5-3 and J is TRBJ1-1, with unresolved D. TRBV5-3 is designated an ORF whose function remains uncertain. The receptor was derived from a human donor in good health (CMV status not recorded). Some clones in this sample may be carry-over from other donors' samples. The sample in question was cultured PBMCs, obtained from culture after CMV antigen stimulation. For the CDR3, the DNA is TGTGCCAGCAGCTTGGGTGGGCGGGCGGACACTGAAGCTTTCTTT. This translates into CASSLGGRADTEAFF.